This TCR beta chain was observed in a study of blood T cells in healthy people across ages. Broader study findings: TCR beta diversity was tightly associated with the proportion of naive T cells.

The V gene's germline CDR1 is MNHEY and CDR2 SVGAGI. The CDR3 is 13 residues long. This clonotype was counted only a few times. Its antigen is still unknown. PCR was performed a second time for about 6 to 11 cycles using a sample-barcoded 5' primer and a J-beta primer mix. TCRdb fed the 5' RACE reads into MiXCR, producing one record per CDR3 protein. The sample has around 1,000,000 distinct CDR3 sequences; roughly 24% are singletons. The same sample was also used in a study of T cells of mothers and their children. That investigation notes: Mothers yielded over 8.5 million CDR3 reads, children some 2.8 million each.

The TCR was taken from a girl aged 2-10 years in good health. The material sequenced was blood. This sequence joins TRBV6-5 and TRBJ2-7, with D possibly TRBD2 on 6 matching bases. Judging by the DNA end, TRBJ2-1 fits better; the J call may be wrong. CDR3 nucleotide sequence: TGTGCCAGCAGAACCCAACCCGGTAGCGGGCAGTTCTTC. Residues: CASRTQPGSGQFF.